The rows below give T cell receptor beta chains drawn from one sample of a study of cytomegalovirus exposure and HLA in healthy donors. Generated by immunoSEQ multiplex PCR, the TCRdb table keeps only in-frame clones and is missing some. This sample has some 45,000 clones, with about 70% found just once. Sample: PBMCs. The receptor set was obtained from a man aged 25-40 years in good health and CMV-seronegative. Both conserved end residues are part of each CDR3. The D gene is left open where the match is weak. Size values are once, few and many counts, or a class for expanded clones, and some rows have none.

J gene: TRBJ1-1; D gene: TRBD1; V gene: TRBV29-1; clone size: -; CDR3 DNA: TGCAGCGTTGAAGAGGACAGGGGGAACACTGAAGCTTTCTTT; CDR3 protein: CSVEEDRGNTEAFF
J gene: TRBJ2-7; D gene: TRBD1; V gene: TRBV6-5; clone size: few; CDR3 DNA: TGTGCCAGCAGTCCGGACAGGGGTAACTACGAGCAGTACTTC; CDR3 protein: CASSPDRGNYEQYF
J gene: TRBJ2-7; D gene: TRBD1; V gene: TRBV5-1; clone size: -; CDR3 DNA: TGCGCCAGCAGAACCGGGACAGGGTATTACGAGCAGTACTTC; CDR3 protein: CASRTGTGYYEQYF
J gene: TRBJ2-2; D gene: -; V gene: TRBV27; clone size: -; CDR3 DNA: TGTGCCAGCAGTTGGTCACGGGAGTTCACCGGGGAGCTGTTTTTT; CDR3 protein: CASSWSREFTGELFF
J gene: TRBJ1-2; D gene: TRBD1; V gene: TRBV7-6; clone size: -; CDR3 DNA: TGTGCCAGCAGCCAACAGGGGTACTATGGCTACACCTTC; CDR3 protein: CASSQQGYYGYTF
J gene: TRBJ1-1; D gene: -; V gene: TRBV15; clone size: once; CDR3 DNA: TGTGCCACCTGGCAGGGCGGCACTGAAGCTTTCTTT; CDR3 protein: CATWQGGTEAFF
J gene: TRBJ2-7; D gene: -; V gene: TRBV6-6; clone size: -; CDR3 DNA: TGTGCCAGCAGTTACGTCGGGTCCGAGCAGTACTTC; CDR3 protein: CASSYVGSEQYF
J gene: TRBJ2-7; D gene: -; V gene: TRBV5-5; clone size: -; CDR3 DNA: TGTGCCAGCAGCTTGGCGGGCAGGGGGGCCGAGCAGTACTTC; CDR3 protein: CASSLAGRGAEQYF
J gene: TRBJ2-3; D gene: -; V gene: TRBV5-1; clone size: -; CDR3 DNA: TGCGCCAGCAACTACGGGAGCGCAGATACGCAGTATTTT; CDR3 protein: CASNYGSADTQYF
J gene: TRBJ2-7; D gene: TRBD1; V gene: TRBV30; clone size: -; CDR3 DNA: TGTGCCTGGAGTAGAGGCTGGGACAGGACCTACGAGCAGTACTTC; CDR3 protein: CAWSRGWDRTYEQYF
J gene: TRBJ2-1; D gene: TRBD2; V gene: TRBV10-3; clone size: few; CDR3 DNA: TGTGCCATCAGTGAGTCGTTCGGGACTAAGGGGAGCGAGCAGTTCTTC; CDR3 protein: CAISESFGTKGSEQFF
J gene: TRBJ2-5; D gene: TRBD2; V gene: TRBV6-6; clone size: -; CDR3 DNA: TGTGCCAGCAGACCACTAGCGAATCAAGAGACCCAGTACTTC; CDR3 protein: CASRPLANQETQYF
J gene: TRBJ2-3; D gene: -; V gene: TRBV7-9; clone size: -; CDR3 DNA: TGTGCCAGCAGCTTAGGGGGAGCTCAAGATACGCAGTATTTT; CDR3 protein: CASSLGGAQDTQYF
J gene: TRBJ2-5; D gene: TRBD1; V gene: TRBV10-3; clone size: few; CDR3 DNA: TGTGCCATCAGGGAAGGTAGCGGACAGGGGTTTGAGACCCAGTACTTC; CDR3 protein: CAIREGSGQGFETQYF
J gene: TRBJ2-7; D gene: TRBD2; V gene: TRBV13; clone size: few; CDR3 DNA: TGTGCCAGCAGCCGAAGACTAGCGGTCTCCTACGAGCAGTACTTC; CDR3 protein: CASSRRLAVSYEQYF
J gene: TRBJ2-2; D gene: -; V gene: TRBV2; clone size: -; CDR3 DNA: TGTGCCAGCAGTGTACTAGCTTACACCGGGGAGCTGTTTTTT; CDR3 protein: CASSVLAYTGELFF
J gene: TRBJ1-1; D gene: -; V gene: TRBV5-1; clone size: few; CDR3 DNA: TGCGCCAGCAGCTTGGTTCCGGGGATGAACACTGAAGCTTTCTTT; CDR3 protein: CASSLVPGMNTEAFF
J gene: TRBJ2-3; D gene: -; V gene: TRBV29-1; clone size: -; CDR3 DNA: TGCAGCACTCGGGGAGAGGGTAGCACAGATACGCAGTATTTT; CDR3 protein: CSTRGEGSTDTQYF
J gene: TRBJ1-3; D gene: -; V gene: TRBV19; clone size: -; CDR3 DNA: TGTGCCACTAGTAGCCGGGACACCGGCCCTGGAAACACCATATATTTT; CDR3 protein: CATSSRDTGPGNTIYF
J gene: TRBJ2-7; D gene: TRBD2; V gene: TRBV5-1; clone size: -; CDR3 DNA: TGCGCCAGCAGCAGCCGACTAGCGGGAGATCGCGAGCAGTACTTC; CDR3 protein: CASSSRLAGDREQYF
J gene: TRBJ2-1; D gene: TRBD2; V gene: TRBV11-2; clone size: -; CDR3 DNA: TGTGCCAGCAGCGAGGGGACTAGCGGGTTTAACAATGAGCAGTTCTTC; CDR3 protein: CASSEGTSGFNNEQFF
J gene: TRBJ1-5; D gene: -; V gene: TRBV27; clone size: -; CDR3 DNA: TGTGCCAGCAGTTTAGACAGACACAATCAGCCCCAGCATTTT; CDR3 protein: CASSLDRHNQPQHF
J gene: TRBJ2-5; D gene: TRBD2; V gene: TRBV7-8; clone size: -; CDR3 DNA: TGTGCCAGCAGCCCCGCCCGGCTGGGACTAGCGGGAGGGGGGCGAGAGACCCAGTACTTC; CDR3 protein: CASSPARLGLAGGGRETQYF
J gene: TRBJ1-2; D gene: -; V gene: TRBV11-2; clone size: -; CDR3 DNA: TGTGCCAGCAGCTTAGATCCCAGACACGACTATGGCTACACCTTC; CDR3 protein: CASSLDPRHDYGYTF
J gene: TRBJ2-7; D gene: TRBD2; V gene: TRBV30; clone size: few; CDR3 DNA: TGTGCCTGGAGTGTCCGACTAGCGGGGCCCTACGAGCAGTACTTC; CDR3 protein: CAWSVRLAGPYEQYF
J gene: TRBJ2-7; D gene: -; V gene: TRBV18; clone size: -; CDR3 DNA: TGTGCCAGCTCACCTTATGGTGTAGCATTAGGTTCCTACGAGCAGTACTTC; CDR3 protein: CASSPYGVALGSYEQYF
J gene: TRBJ1-1; D gene: TRBD1; V gene: TRBV30; clone size: -; CDR3 DNA: TGTGCCTGGAGTGTAAGCCGGACAGGGGGTTTGGCTTTCTTT; CDR3 protein: CAWSVSRTGGLAFF
J gene: TRBJ2-5; D gene: -; V gene: TRBV29-1; clone size: -; CDR3 DNA: TGCAGCGTTGAAATTGACAGCCACCAAGAGACCCAGTACTTC; CDR3 protein: CSVEIDSHQETQYF
J gene: TRBJ1-4; D gene: TRBD1; V gene: TRBV6-1; clone size: few; CDR3 DNA: TGTGCCACCTCACGGACAGGGGACGAAAAACTGTTTTTT; CDR3 protein: CATSRTGDEKLFF
J gene: TRBJ1-6; D gene: TRBD1; V gene: TRBV5-6; clone size: -; CDR3 DNA: TGTGCCAGCAGCCCCCGCCTGACAGGGCTTTCACCCCTCCACTTT; CDR3 protein: CASSPRLTGLSPLHF
J gene: TRBJ1-1; D gene: TRBD1; V gene: TRBV11-2; clone size: -; CDR3 DNA: TGTGCCAGCAGCTTATGGGACAGGACTCCAGCTTTCTTT; CDR3 protein: CASSLWDRTPAFF
J gene: TRBJ1-1; D gene: -; V gene: TRBV4-1; clone size: -; CDR3 DNA: TGCGCCAGCAGCCAAGACCCCGCGGTAAACACTGAAGCTTTCTTT; CDR3 protein: CASSQDPAVNTEAFF
J gene: TRBJ1-1; D gene: -; V gene: TRBV7-9; clone size: -; CDR3 DNA: TGTGCCAGCAGCTTACAGACAGTGAACACTGAAGCTTTCTTT; CDR3 protein: CASSLQTVNTEAFF
J gene: TRBJ2-7; D gene: TRBD1; V gene: TRBV30; clone size: -; CDR3 DNA: TGTGCCTGGAGGACAGGGCGCTTCTACGAGCAGTACTTC; CDR3 protein: CAWRTGRFYEQYF
J gene: TRBJ2-1; D gene: -; V gene: TRBV7-9; clone size: -; CDR3 DNA: TGTGCCAGCAGCCCCCGGGTCATTTACAATGAGCAGTTCTTC; CDR3 protein: CASSPRVIYNEQFF
J gene: TRBJ2-4; D gene: -; V gene: TRBV12-5; clone size: -; CDR3 DNA: TGTGCTAGTGGTTTGGGACTGCAAACCGCCAAAAACATTCAGTACTTC; CDR3 protein: CASGLGLQTAKNIQYF
J gene: TRBJ1-1; D gene: -; V gene: TRBV4-1; clone size: -; CDR3 DNA: TGCGCCAGCAGCCAAAACACCGGGGGTGAAGCTTTCTTT; CDR3 protein: CASSQNTGGEAFF
J gene: TRBJ2-7; D gene: TRBD1; V gene: TRBV29-1; clone size: few; CDR3 DNA: TGCAGCGTCCGCGGGACAGGAGAATCCTACGAGCAGTACTTC; CDR3 protein: CSVRGTGESYEQYF
J gene: TRBJ2-3; D gene: TRBD2; V gene: TRBV7-9; clone size: -; CDR3 DNA: TGTGCCAGCGAGGGAGGGATTACAGATACGCAGTATTTT; CDR3 protein: CASEGGITDTQYF
J gene: TRBJ2-3; D gene: TRBD2; V gene: TRBV6-1; clone size: once; CDR3 DNA: TGTGCCAGCAGGGGACTAGTTAGGACAGATACGCAGTATTTT; CDR3 protein: CASRGLVRTDTQYF
J gene: TRBJ2-1; D gene: TRBD2; V gene: TRBV7-9; clone size: few; CDR3 DNA: TGTGCCAGCAGCAGCTCCGGGACTAGCATTGGGAATGAGCAGTTCTTC; CDR3 protein: CASSSSGTSIGNEQFF
J gene: TRBJ2-1; D gene: TRBD2; V gene: TRBV11-2; clone size: -; CDR3 DNA: TGTGCCACCTCGCGGTCCGGGACTAGTTTAAATGAGCAGTTCTTC; CDR3 protein: CATSRSGTSLNEQFF
J gene: TRBJ2-3; D gene: -; V gene: TRBV4-2; clone size: -; CDR3 DNA: TGTGCCAGCAGCCTCGAGGAGAGGGAGGCAGATACGCAGTATTTT; CDR3 protein: CASSLEEREADTQYF
J gene: TRBJ2-4; D gene: -; V gene: TRBV10-1; clone size: -; CDR3 DNA: TGCGCCAGCAGTGATGGGGGGGCCGGGAAAAACATTCAGTACTTC; CDR3 protein: CASSDGGAGKNIQYF
J gene: TRBJ1-1; D gene: TRBD1; V gene: TRBV7-9; clone size: -; CDR3 DNA: TGTGCCAGCAGCCATGGACAGGGAGGCACTGAAGCTTTCTTT; CDR3 protein: CASSHGQGGTEAFF
J gene: TRBJ2-1; D gene: -; V gene: TRBV10-1; clone size: -; CDR3 DNA: TGCGCCAGCAGTGCTGTAGAAGCTAGCCGATACAATGAGCAGTTCTTC; CDR3 protein: CASSAVEASRYNEQFF
J gene: TRBJ1-3; D gene: -; V gene: TRBV5-4; clone size: -; CDR3 DNA: TGTGCCAGCAGCTTGTCGAGGGCCAGCACATTTAGCTCTGGAAACACCATATATTTT; CDR3 protein: CASSLSRASTFSSGNTIYF
J gene: TRBJ2-7; D gene: TRBD1; V gene: TRBV7-9; clone size: -; CDR3 DNA: TGTGCCAGCAGCGCAAGGACAGGGATTACCAATTCCTACGAGCAGTACTTC; CDR3 protein: CASSARTGITNSYEQYF
J gene: TRBJ1-1; D gene: TRBD1; V gene: TRBV10-3; clone size: -; CDR3 DNA: TGTGCCTCCACATCATCGACAGGGATGGGCACTGAAGCTTTCTTT; CDR3 protein: CASTSSTGMGTEAFF
J gene: TRBJ2-1; D gene: TRBD2; V gene: TRBV15; clone size: -; CDR3 DNA: TGTGCCACCAGCAGAGACCTGACTAGCGGGAGTCTTAATGAGCAGTTCTTC; CDR3 protein: CATSRDLTSGSLNEQFF
J gene: TRBJ2-7; D gene: TRBD1; V gene: TRBV23-1; clone size: -; CDR3 DNA: TGCGCCAGCAGTCAATTGGGGACAGGCGTTAGCTCCTACGAGCAGTACTTC; CDR3 protein: CASSQLGTGVSSYEQYF
J gene: TRBJ1-1; D gene: -; V gene: TRBV4-2; clone size: few; CDR3 DNA: TGTGCCAGCAGCCGTCCCACACTGAACACTGAAGCTTTCTTT; CDR3 protein: CASSRPTLNTEAFF
J gene: TRBJ2-5; D gene: TRBD1; V gene: TRBV29-1; clone size: -; CDR3 DNA: TGCAGCGGGGGACAGCAAGAGACCCAGTACTTC; CDR3 protein: CSGGQQETQYF
J gene: TRBJ2-1; D gene: -; V gene: TRBV7-9; clone size: few; CDR3 DNA: TGTGCCAGCAGCTTTCGGGACTCAAAGGCCAATGAGCAGTTCTTC; CDR3 protein: CASSFRDSKANEQFF
J gene: TRBJ2-5; D gene: -; V gene: TRBV5-4; clone size: -; CDR3 DNA: TGTGCCAGCAGCAAGGGGGTAGAGGGAAAGACCCAGTACTTC; CDR3 protein: CASSKGVEGKTQYF
J gene: TRBJ2-7; D gene: TRBD1; V gene: TRBV5-1; clone size: -; CDR3 DNA: TGCGCCAGCAGCTTGGTTCCGGGACAGGGGGCCTGGGAGCAGTACTTC; CDR3 protein: CASSLVPGQGAWEQYF